This passage covers 30 T cell receptor beta chains from one sample sequenced in a study of T-cell reconstitution after alpha-beta-depleted transplantation in children. It was with unique molecular identifiers that the TCRbeta library was prepared. TCRdb ran MiXCR on the PCR reads and lists one entry per CDR3 protein. Of some 290,000 distinct CDR3 sequences detected, around 25% appear once; the ten largest clones hold 10% to 11%. The material sequenced was PBMCs, mostly from graft donor cells, taken 180 days after TCRalphabeta/CD19-depleted stem cell transplant. The receptors here all came from a male patient aged 5 to 17 who had a stem cell transplant for acute lymphoblastic leukemia, so the T cells may come from the graft donor.

This clonotype was detected only a few times. V usage is TRBV19 and J usage is TRBJ2-1; possibly TRBD1 or TRBD2 for D (5 bases each). Germline CDR1 reads LNHDA; CDR2 reads SQIVND (reference sequence). The CDR3 is made up of 16 amino acids. With 3 bases removed from V and 0 bases from J, the gap between germline ends came to 12 bases. CDR3 sequence (DNA): TGTGCCAGTAGTATTGGGGGTAGCTCCTCCTACAATGAGCAGTTCTTC. Its translation is CASSIGGSSSYNEQFF.

Here the CDR3 reads CASRRMGTGTSGNTIYF. The CDR3 DNA reads as TGTGCCAGCAGGAGGATGGGGACAGGGACCTCTGGAAACACCATATATTTT. This chain joins TRBV27 and TRBJ1-3, with TRBD1 matching 9 bases. V dropped 6 bases and J dropped 0; count of bases not matched to a gene: 9. Germline-derived CDR1 and CDR2 are MNHEY and SMNVEV (reference sequence). This CDR3 spans 17 amino acids.

The gene calls are TRBV25-1 and TRBJ2-5; 7 positions agree with TRBD1. The assigned J gene may be wrong: the sequence end matches TRBJ2-7 better. Germline V lookup: CDR1 MGHDK, CDR2 SYGVNS. The CDR3 is made up of 15 amino acids. The CDR3 spells CASSHGNRGSYEQYF. CDR3 DNA: TGTGCCAGCAGCCACGGGAACAGGGGATCATACGAGCAGTACTTC.

The rearrangement joins TRBV24-1 to TRBJ1-1, with 10 bases aligning to TRBD1. The CDR3 spans 13 residues. V trimming: 8 bases; J trimming: 5 bases; junction bases outside the gene matches: 4. Germline CDR1 and CDR2: KGHDR and SFDVKD. The CDR3 is CATTRTGGTEAFF. In DNA, the CDR3 is TGTGCCACCACTAGGACAGGGGGGACTGAAGCTTTCTTT.

This clonotype was found a few times. The V call is TRBV2, the J call TRBJ2-7, with D unclear. V was shortened by 7 bases and J by 3 bases, with 13 bases between the two germline ends. Germline V CDR1 and CDR2: SNHLY, FYNNEI. The CDR3 runs to 13 residues. The CDR3, as DNA: TGTGCCAGCAAGTGGGATACCTACTACGAGCAGTACTTC. It yields the protein CASKWDTYYEQYF.

The chain couples TRBV7-9 to TRBJ1-2; a possible D gene is TRBD1 (5 bases). V lost 2 bases and J lost 1, with 11 bases in between. The CDR3 length is 15 residues. The germline V gene encodes CDR1 SEHNR and CDR2 FQNEAQ (reference sequence). DNA of the CDR3: TGTGCCAGCAGCTTAAAAGGCAGGGTTAACTATGGCTACACCTTC. Translated: CASSLKGRVNYGYTF.

In this sample, this clonotype turned up a few times. The rearrangement links TRBV29-1 to TRBJ1-1; D ambiguous. V gave up 7 bases and J gave up 3 bases, with 6 bases separating them. The germline CDR1 and CDR2 sequences are SQVTM and ANQGSEA. This CDR3 is 10 amino acids long. The DNA for the CDR3 is TGCAGCGGCTGCCACACTGAAGCTTTCTTT. Residues: CSGCHTEAFF.

This rearrangement joins TRBV7-9 to TRBJ2-1; 7 positions match TRBD1. The CDR3 has 14 amino acids. Germline-derived CDR1 and CDR2 are SEHNR and FQNEAQ (reference sequence). J gave up 5 bases and V 4 bases, and 5 bases lay outside the gene matches. This CDR3 is CASSSVDRNNEQFF. The CDR3 DNA reads as TGTGCCAGCAGCTCCGTGGACAGGAACAATGAGCAGTTCTTC. Filled out from reference TRBV7-9 and TRBJ2-1, the complete variable domain reads DTGVSQNPRHKITKRGQNVTFRCDPISEHNRLYWYRQTLGQGPEFLTYFQNEAQLEKSRLLSDRFSAERPKGSFSTLEIQRTEQGDSAMYLCASSSVDRNNEQFFGPGTRLTVL.

Remarks on this clonotype: The CDR3 ends on some other residue instead of the conserved phenylalanine or tryptophan, so this is likely a read error. The CDR3 DNA sequence: TGCGCCAGCAGCGAGGACTGGAGGGGTAGGCGGAACATTCAGTACTTG. This gives the protein CASSEDWRGRRNIQYL. The chain couples TRBV5-1 to TRBJ2-4; possibly TRBD2 for D (6 bases). Germline V CDR1 and CDR2: SGHRS, YFSETQ. The CDR3 runs to 16 residues. Trimming pared 4 bases from V and 7 bases from J, leaving 21 bases between.

This sequence joins TRBV7-2 and TRBJ2-7; tentative D call: TRBD2 (5 bases). The CDR3 consists of 15 residues. The germline V gene encodes CDR1 SGHTA and CDR2 FQGNSA. The germline V and J ends were trimmed by 5 bases and 3 bases, with 17 bases remaining between them. The CDR3: CASSGGSPTYYEQYF. The CDR3 DNA sequence: TGTGCCAGCAGCGGAGGATCGCCCACCTACTACGAGCAGTACTTC.

This clonotype was observed many times. This chain connects TRBV10-1 to TRBJ2-1; either TRBD1 or TRBD2 may supply D (5 bases each). With 3 bases removed from V and 8 bases from J, the gap between germline ends came to 14 bases. CDR3 length equals 14 residues. Germline values: CDR1 WNHNN, CDR2 SYGVQD (reference sequence). The CDR3 loop reads CASSDYGTRDEQFF. The CDR3 region has the DNA TGCGCCAGCAGTGACTACGGGACCAGGGATGAGCAGTTCTTC.

V is TRBV29-1 and J is TRBJ1-3, with 7 bases fitting TRBD1. Germline V gene data show CDR1 as SQVTM and CDR2 as ANQGSEA. V lost 4 bases, J lost 0 bases, and 9 bases stayed unmatched. The CDR3 loop spans 16 amino acids. The CDR3 DNA is TGCAGCGTTGCCCGGCAGGGGGGCGGCTCTGGAAACACCATATATTTT. Protein sequence: CSVARQGGGSGNTIYF.

The rearrangement uses TRBV20-1 and TRBJ2-5, with D possibly being TRBD1 or TRBD2 (6 bases each). The CDR3 length is 16 residues. From germline, CDR1 is DFQATT and CDR2 SNEGSKA (reference sequence). V lost 0 bases to trimming and J lost 2 bases, with 16 bases between them. The CDR3 DNA reads TGCAGTGCTAGAGATCTCCGGGGGCCGGGTCAAGAGACCCAGTACTTC. Protein product: CSARDLRGPGQETQYF.

This clonotype was counted a few times. CDR3 in amino acids: CASSPKTGGFLGAFF. The CDR3, as DNA: TGTGCCAGCAGTCCCAAGACAGGGGGCTTCCTCGGGGCTTTCTTT. V usage is TRBV27 and J usage is TRBJ1-1, with 10 positions matching TRBD1. The V and J ends lost 5 bases and 11 bases, in that order; junction bases with no gene match: 14. The CDR3 extends over 15 amino acids. Germline V gives CDR1 MNHEY, CDR2 SMNVEV (reference sequence).

V gene TRBV5-1 combines with J gene TRBJ2-7, with TRBD2 matching 10 bases. Germline CDR1 reads SGHRS; CDR2 reads YFSETQ. The CDR3 is 18 amino acids. Losses at the gene ends were 0 bases for V and 0 bases for J; bases not matched to a gene: 9. This CDR3 reads CASSLAGTSADLSYEQYF. As DNA, the CDR3 is TGCGCCAGCAGCTTGGCCGGGACTAGCGCGGACCTCTCCTACGAGCAGTACTTC.

The J gene is TRBJ2-5, the V gene TRBV21-1; TRBD2, the D gene given by the table, was not confirmed from the DNA. TRBV21-1 is given as a pseudogene. The CDR3 consists of 13 residues. CDR3 sequence (DNA): TGTGCCAGTCTCGGGAGGCCCCAAGAGACCCAGTACTTC. Translation gives CASLGRPQETQYF.

This clonotype was counted only a few times. The rearrangement uses TRBV7-8 and TRBJ1-5; weak D call: TRBD1 (6 bases). The V gene lost 5 bases and the J gene lost 9 bases, with 17 bases spanning the gap. The CDR3 totals 14 residues. Germline CDR1 is SGHVS and CDR2 is FQNEAQ. The CDR3 region has the DNA TGTGCCAGCAGCGTGGGGGGGGCGTTTTGGCCCCAGCATTTT. It encodes CASSVGGAFWPQHF. The full variable domain, in which reference TRBV7-8 and TRBJ1-5 provide the parts outside the CDR3, is GAGVSQSPRYKVAKRGQDVALRCDPISGHVSLFWYQQALGQGPEFLTYFQNEAQLDKSGLPSDRFFAERPEGSVSTLKIQRTQQEDSAVYLCASSVGGAFWPQHFGDGTRLSIL.

The genes are TRBV27 and TRBJ2-5, with D perhaps TRBD2 (6 bases). This CDR3 is built from 15 residues. The germline V gene encodes CDR1 MNHEY and CDR2 SMNVEV (reference sequence). Trimming left V 4 bases short and J 2 bases short, with 14 bases between. CDR3 sequence: CASSYTGLPQETQYF. The CDR3 nucleotides are TGTGCCAGCAGTTACACGGGACTCCCACAAGAGACCCAGTACTTC.

The chain couples TRBV6-5 to TRBJ2-7; possible D gene TRBD2, 5 bases. CDR1 and CDR2 from the germline V gene are MNHEY and SVGAGI. This CDR3 is built from 14 residues. V dropped 0 bases and J dropped 2 bases, with 8 bases sitting between them. DNA of the CDR3: TGTGCCAGCAGTTACTCCAGCGGAGCCTACGAGCAGTACTTC. Translation gives CASSYSSGAYEQYF.

This clonotype was counted between two and nine times. The chain employs TRBV9 and TRBJ2-5; the match to TRBD2 covers 9 bases. Per the germline V gene, CDR1 is SGDLS and CDR2 is YYNGEE. The CDR3 totals 14 residues. The ends lost 3 bases at V and 5 bases at J; junction bases unmatched: 5. CDR3 sequence: CASSAGTSYETQYF. CDR3 DNA sequence: TGTGCCAGCAGCGCCGGGACTAGCTATGAGACCCAGTACTTC.

This sequence joins TRBV9 and TRBJ2-3; D is uncertain. V dropped 3 bases and J dropped 0 bases, with 8 bases sitting between them. The CDR3 is 14 residues long. Germline V gene data show CDR1 as SGDLS and CDR2 as YYNGEE. The CDR3 spells CASSGRFSTDTQYF. The CDR3, as DNA: TGTGCCAGCAGCGGCCGATTTAGCACAGATACGCAGTATTTT.

This clonotype has at least ten counts. The chain joins TRBV29-1 to TRBJ2-2, with no clear D. Germline CDR1 SQVTM, CDR2 ANQGSEA. V lost 0 bases and J 3 bases, leaving 5 bases between the germline ends. This CDR3 spans 13 amino acids. CDR3 region: CSVEDRYTGELFF. The CDR3 coding sequence is TGCAGCGTTGAAGATCGATACACCGGGGAGCTGTTTTTT.

This clonotype was observed at least ten times. V is TRBV29-1 and J is TRBJ2-2, with unresolved D. Between the trimmed V and J ends, which lost 5 bases and 0 bases, there was a span of 7 bases. CDR3 size: 13 residues. Germline V gene lookup returns CDR1 SQVTM and CDR2 ANQGSEA. The CDR3 bases are TGCAGCGTTAAAGTGGCGAACACCGGGGAGCTGTTTTTT. This codes for CSVKVANTGELFF.

The gene calls are TRBV20-1 and TRBJ2-3, with D possibly being TRBD1 (6 bases). There are 15 residues in the CDR3. Trimming cost V 0 bases and J 4 bases, with 14 bases left between them. Germline CDR1 DFQATT, CDR2 SNEGSKA (reference sequence). CDR3 sequence: CSARDPTGTADTQYF. The CDR3, as DNA: TGCAGTGCTAGAGATCCCACAGGGACCGCAGATACGCAGTATTTT.

In this sample, this clonotype turned up a few times. The CDR3 region has the DNA TGTGCCACCAGCGAAGACCGCGTTCGGGGCTACACCTTC. As protein: CATSEDRVRGYTF. The chain recombines TRBV15 with TRBJ1-2; D is unclear. Germline-derived CDR1 and CDR2 are LNHNV and YYDKDF (reference sequence). Trimming pared 5 bases from V and 8 bases from J, leaving 15 bases between. The CDR3 is 13 residues long.

The chain is built from TRBV11-2 and TRBJ1-1, with D hard to call. Germline V gene lookup returns CDR1 SGHAT and CDR2 FQNNGV. CDR3 size: 15 residues. Trimming cost V 2 bases and J 4 bases, with 14 bases left between them. This CDR3 reads CASSLIWVRRTEAFF. CDR3 nucleotide sequence: TGTGCCAGCAGCTTAATTTGGGTAAGGCGCACTGAAGCTTTCTTT.

This clonotype occurred a few times. The chain links TRBV5-1 to TRBJ2-7; D is uncertain. This CDR3 spans 16 amino acids. V dropped 1 base and J dropped 6 bases, with 20 bases sitting between them. Per the germline V gene, CDR1 is SGHRS and CDR2 is YFSETQ. The CDR3 DNA follows: TGCGCCAGCAGCTTGCGGCCAGCGAAGGAACTTAGCGAGCAGTACTTC. Its translation: CASSLRPAKELSEQYF.

This clonotype has a handful of counts. V usage is TRBV4-1 and J usage is TRBJ2-1; 7 positions agree with TRBD1. The V gene end was trimmed by 2 bases and the J gene end by 10 bases; junction bases not matched to a gene: 5. Germline V lookup: CDR1 MGHRA, CDR2 YSYEKL. The CDR3 is made up of 13 amino acids. CDR3 in amino acids: CASSQTGVREQFF. The DNA for the CDR3 is TGCGCCAGCAGCCAAACAGGGGTCCGGGAGCAGTTCTTC.

This clonotype appeared a few times. The gene calls are TRBV5-1 and TRBJ2-3; D unclear. The CDR3 spans 14 residues. Trimming took off 0 bases at V and 2 bases at J, with 7 bases between the two ends. Looked up from germline, CDR1 is SGHRS and CDR2 is YFSETQ. In DNA, the CDR3 is TGCGCCAGCAGCTTGGCGGTTATCACAGATACGCAGTATTTT. It yields the protein CASSLAVITDTQYF.

The rearrangement links TRBV29-1 to TRBJ2-3, with 8 bases that match TRBD2. The CDR3 has 14 amino acids. Germline lookup yields CDR1 SQVTM and CDR2 ANQGSEA. After removal of 3 bases from V and 6 bases from J, the junction contained 8 bases not matched to a gene. The CDR3: CSVEETSVADTQYF. The CDR3 nucleotides are TGCAGCGTTGAGGAGACTAGCGTTGCCGATACGCAGTATTTT.